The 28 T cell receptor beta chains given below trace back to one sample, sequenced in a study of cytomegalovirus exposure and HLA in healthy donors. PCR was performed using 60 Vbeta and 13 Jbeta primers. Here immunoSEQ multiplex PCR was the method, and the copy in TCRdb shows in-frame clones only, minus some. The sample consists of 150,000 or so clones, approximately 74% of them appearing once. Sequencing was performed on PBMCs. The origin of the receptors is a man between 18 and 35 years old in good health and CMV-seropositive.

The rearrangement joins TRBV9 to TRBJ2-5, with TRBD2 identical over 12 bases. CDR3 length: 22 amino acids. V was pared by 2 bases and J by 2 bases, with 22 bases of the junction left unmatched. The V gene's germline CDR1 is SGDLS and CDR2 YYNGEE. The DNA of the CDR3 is TGTGCCAGCAGCGTCTCTACTCAAACCGCTACTAGGACTAGCGGGAAACAAGAGACCCAGTACTTC. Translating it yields CASSVSTQTATRTSGKQETQYF.

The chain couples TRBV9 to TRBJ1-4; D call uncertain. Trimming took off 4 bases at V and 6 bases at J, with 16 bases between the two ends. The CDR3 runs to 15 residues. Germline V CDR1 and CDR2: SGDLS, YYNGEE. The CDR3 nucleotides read TGTGCCAGCAGCCCGACAATCGGACTGGATGAAAAACTGTTTTTT. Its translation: CASSPTIGLDEKLFF.

In DNA form, the CDR3 reads TGTGCCAGCAGCTCCAGGGGACCATATGGCTACACCTTC. Translation gives CASSSRGPYGYTF. The chain has TRBV7-2 and TRBJ1-2, with D possibly TRBD1 on 6 matching bases. Per the germline V gene, CDR1 is SGHTA and CDR2 is FQGNSA. The CDR3 has 13 residues. V dropped 4 bases and J dropped 5 bases, with 11 bases sitting between them. Drawing the rest from reference TRBV7-2 and TRBJ1-2, the complete variable domain is GAGVSQSPSNKVTEKGKDVELRCDPISGHTALYWYRQSLGQGLEFLIYFQGNSAPDKSGLPSDRFSAERTGGSVSTLTIQRTQQEDSAVYLCASSSRGPYGYTFGSGTRLTVV.

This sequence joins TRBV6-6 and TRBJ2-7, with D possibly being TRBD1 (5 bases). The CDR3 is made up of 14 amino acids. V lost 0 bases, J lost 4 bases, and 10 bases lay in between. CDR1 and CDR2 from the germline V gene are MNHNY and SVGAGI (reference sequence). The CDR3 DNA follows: TGTGCCAGCAGTTACTCCAGCCAGGGTTACGAGCAGTACTTC. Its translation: CASSYSSQGYEQYF.

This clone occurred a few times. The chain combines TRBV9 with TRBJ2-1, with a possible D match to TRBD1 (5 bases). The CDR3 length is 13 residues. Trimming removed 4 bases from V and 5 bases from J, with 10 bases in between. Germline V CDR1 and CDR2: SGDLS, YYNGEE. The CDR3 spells CASSIRVNNEQFF. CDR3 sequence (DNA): TGTGCCAGCAGCATCAGGGTCAACAATGAGCAGTTCTTC.

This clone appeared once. CDR3 DNA: TGTGCCAGCAGTTGGGACAGGGGCACCGGGGAGCTGTTTTTT. Protein: CASSWDRGTGELFF. The chain employs TRBV6-5 and TRBJ2-2, with 10 positions matching TRBD1. CDR1 is MNHEY and CDR2 is SVGAGI in the germline V gene. V gave up 4 bases and J gave up 4 bases; unmatched junction bases: 0. The CDR3 is 14 residues long.

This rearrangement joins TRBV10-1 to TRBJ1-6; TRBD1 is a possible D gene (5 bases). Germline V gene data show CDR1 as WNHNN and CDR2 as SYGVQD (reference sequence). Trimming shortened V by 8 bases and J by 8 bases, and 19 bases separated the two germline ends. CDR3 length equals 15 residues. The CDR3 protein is CASQAGGIADSPLHF. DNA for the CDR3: TGCGCCAGCCAGGCGGGGGGAATAGCAGATTCACCCCTCCACTTT.

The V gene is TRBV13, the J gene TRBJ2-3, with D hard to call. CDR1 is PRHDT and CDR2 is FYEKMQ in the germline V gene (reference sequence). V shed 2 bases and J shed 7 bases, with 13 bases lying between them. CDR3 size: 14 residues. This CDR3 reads CASSLRRDDNTQYF. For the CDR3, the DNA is TGTGCCAGCAGCTTAAGGCGAGATGACAATACGCAGTATTTT. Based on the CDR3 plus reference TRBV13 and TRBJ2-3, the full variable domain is AAGVIQSPRHLIKEKRETATLKCYPIPRHDTVYWYQQGPGQDPQFLISFYEKMQSDKGSIPDRFSAQQFSDYHSELNMSSLELGDSALYFCASSLRRDDNTQYFGPGTRLTVL.

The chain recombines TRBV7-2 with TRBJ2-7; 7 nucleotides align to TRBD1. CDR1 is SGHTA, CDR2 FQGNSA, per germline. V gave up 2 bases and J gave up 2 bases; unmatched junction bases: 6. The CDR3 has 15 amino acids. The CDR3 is CASSLYPGQTYEQYF. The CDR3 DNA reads TGTGCCAGCAGCTTATATCCGGGACAGACCTACGAGCAGTACTTC.

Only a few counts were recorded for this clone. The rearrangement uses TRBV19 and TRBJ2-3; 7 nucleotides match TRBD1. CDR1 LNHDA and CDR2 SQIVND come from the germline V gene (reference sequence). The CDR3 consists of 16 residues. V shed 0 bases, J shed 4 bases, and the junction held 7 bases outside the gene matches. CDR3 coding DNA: TGTGCCAGTAGTATAGATCAAACAGGGGTGGCAGATACGCAGTATTTT. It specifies CASSIDQTGVADTQYF.

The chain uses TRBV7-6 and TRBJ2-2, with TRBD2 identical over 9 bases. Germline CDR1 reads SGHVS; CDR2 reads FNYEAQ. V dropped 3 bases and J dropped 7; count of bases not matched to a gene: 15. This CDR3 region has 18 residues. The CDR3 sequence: CASSFPDPGTSFSGELFF. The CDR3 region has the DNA TGTGCCAGCAGCTTCCCCGACCCCGGGACTAGCTTCAGCGGGGAGCTGTTTTTT.

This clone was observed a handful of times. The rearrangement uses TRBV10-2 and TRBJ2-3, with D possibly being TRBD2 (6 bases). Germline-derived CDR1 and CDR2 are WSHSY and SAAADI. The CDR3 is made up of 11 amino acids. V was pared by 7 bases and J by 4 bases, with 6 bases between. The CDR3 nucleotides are TGCGCCAGCACGGGGGCAGATACGCAGTATTTT. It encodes CASTGADTQYF.

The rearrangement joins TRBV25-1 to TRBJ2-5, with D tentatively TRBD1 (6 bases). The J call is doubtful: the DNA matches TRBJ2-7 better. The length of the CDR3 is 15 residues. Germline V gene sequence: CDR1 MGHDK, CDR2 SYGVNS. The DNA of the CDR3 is TGTGCCAGCAGTGAAACGGCCTGGGGGCCCTACGAGCAGTACTTC. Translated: CASSETAWGPYEQYF.

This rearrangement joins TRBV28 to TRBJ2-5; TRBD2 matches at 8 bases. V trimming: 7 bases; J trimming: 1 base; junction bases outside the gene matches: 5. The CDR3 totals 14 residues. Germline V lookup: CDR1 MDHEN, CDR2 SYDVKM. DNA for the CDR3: TGTGCCAGCACCCGGGGGGGAGCCCAAGAGACCCAGTACTTC. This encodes CASTRGGAQETQYF.

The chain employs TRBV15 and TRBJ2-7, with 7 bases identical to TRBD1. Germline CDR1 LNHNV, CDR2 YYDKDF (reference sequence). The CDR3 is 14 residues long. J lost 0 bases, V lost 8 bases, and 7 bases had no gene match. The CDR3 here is CATSSGGSSYEQYF. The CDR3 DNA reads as TGTGCCACCTCCTCAGGGGGAAGCTCCTACGAGCAGTACTTC.

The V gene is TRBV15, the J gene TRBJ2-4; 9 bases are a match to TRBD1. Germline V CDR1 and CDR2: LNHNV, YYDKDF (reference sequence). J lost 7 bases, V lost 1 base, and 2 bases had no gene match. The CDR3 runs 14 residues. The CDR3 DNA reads TGTGCCACCAGCAGAGCACAGGGGGCGAACATTCAGTACTTC. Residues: CATSRAQGANIQYF.

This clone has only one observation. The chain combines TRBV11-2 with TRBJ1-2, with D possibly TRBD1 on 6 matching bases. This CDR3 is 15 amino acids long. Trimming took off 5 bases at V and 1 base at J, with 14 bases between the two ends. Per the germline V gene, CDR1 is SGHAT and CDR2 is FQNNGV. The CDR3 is CASSIGGQINYGYTF. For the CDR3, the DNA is TGTGCCAGCAGCATAGGAGGACAGATTAACTATGGCTACACCTTC.

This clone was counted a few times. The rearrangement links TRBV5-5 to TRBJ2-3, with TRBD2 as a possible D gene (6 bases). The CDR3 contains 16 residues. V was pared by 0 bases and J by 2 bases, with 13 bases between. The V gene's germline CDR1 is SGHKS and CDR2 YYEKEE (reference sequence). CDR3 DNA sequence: TGTGCCAGCAGCTTGGCCGGGGGATCCTACACAGATACGCAGTATTTT. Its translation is CASSLAGGSYTDTQYF.

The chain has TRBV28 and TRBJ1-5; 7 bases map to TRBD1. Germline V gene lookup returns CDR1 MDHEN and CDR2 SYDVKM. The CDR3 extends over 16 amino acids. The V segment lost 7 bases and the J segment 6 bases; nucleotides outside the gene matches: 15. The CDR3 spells CASTPGGLISRQPQHF. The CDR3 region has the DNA TGTGCCAGCACCCCAGGGGGGCTAATTAGTCGTCAGCCCCAGCATTTT.

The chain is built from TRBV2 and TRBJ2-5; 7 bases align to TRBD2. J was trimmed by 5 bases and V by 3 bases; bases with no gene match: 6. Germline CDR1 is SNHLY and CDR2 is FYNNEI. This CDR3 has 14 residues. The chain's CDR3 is CASSDGGVGETQYF. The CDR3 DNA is TGTGCCAGCAGTGATGGGGGGGTCGGTGAGACCCAGTACTTC.

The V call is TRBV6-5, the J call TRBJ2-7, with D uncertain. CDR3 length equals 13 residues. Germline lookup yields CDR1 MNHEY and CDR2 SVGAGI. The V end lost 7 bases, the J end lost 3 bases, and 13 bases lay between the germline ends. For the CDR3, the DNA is TGTGCCAGCATGGGCATCAACCTCTACGAGCAGTACTTC. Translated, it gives CASMGINLYEQYF.

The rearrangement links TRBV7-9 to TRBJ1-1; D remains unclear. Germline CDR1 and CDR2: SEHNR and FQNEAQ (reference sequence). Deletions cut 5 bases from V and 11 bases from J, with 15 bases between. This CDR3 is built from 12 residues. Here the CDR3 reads CASSPIAMRAFF. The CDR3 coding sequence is TGTGCCAGCAGCCCCATAGCCATGCGGGCTTTCTTT. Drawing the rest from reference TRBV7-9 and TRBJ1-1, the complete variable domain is DTGVSQNPRHKITKRGQNVTFRCDPISEHNRLYWYRQTLGQGPEFLTYFQNEAQLEKSRLLSDRFSAERPKGSFSTLEIQRTEQGDSAMYLCASSPIAMRAFFGQGTRLTVV.

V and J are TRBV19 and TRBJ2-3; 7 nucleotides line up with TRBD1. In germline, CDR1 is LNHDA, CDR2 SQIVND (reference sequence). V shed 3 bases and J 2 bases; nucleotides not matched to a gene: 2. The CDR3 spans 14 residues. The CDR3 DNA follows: TGTGCCAGTAGTATGGGACAGTACACAGATACGCAGTATTTT. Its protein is CASSMGQYTDTQYF.

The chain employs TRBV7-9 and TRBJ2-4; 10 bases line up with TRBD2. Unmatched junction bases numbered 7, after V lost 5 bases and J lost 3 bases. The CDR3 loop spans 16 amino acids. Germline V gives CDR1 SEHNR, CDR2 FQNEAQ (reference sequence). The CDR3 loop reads CASSPSGGGGKNIQYF. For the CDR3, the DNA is TGTGCCAGCAGCCCTAGCGGGGGAGGGGGCAAAAACATTCAGTACTTC. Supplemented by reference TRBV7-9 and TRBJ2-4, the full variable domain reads DTGVSQNPRHKITKRGQNVTFRCDPISEHNRLYWYRQTLGQGPEFLTYFQNEAQLEKSRLLSDRFSAERPKGSFSTLEIQRTEQGDSAMYLCASSPSGGGGKNIQYFGAGTRLSVL.

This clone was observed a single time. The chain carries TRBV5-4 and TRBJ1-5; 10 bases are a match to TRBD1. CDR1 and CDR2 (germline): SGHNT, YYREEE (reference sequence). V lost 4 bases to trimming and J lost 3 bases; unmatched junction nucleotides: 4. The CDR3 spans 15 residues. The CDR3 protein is CASSRGQGINQPQHF. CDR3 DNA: TGTGCCAGCAGCCGGGGACAGGGGATCAATCAGCCCCAGCATTTT.

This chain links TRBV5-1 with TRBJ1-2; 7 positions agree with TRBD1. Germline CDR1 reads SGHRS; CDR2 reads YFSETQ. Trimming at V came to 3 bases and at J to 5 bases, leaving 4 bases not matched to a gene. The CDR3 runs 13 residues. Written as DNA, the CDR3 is TGCGCCAGCAGCTCCAGGGGGGTATATGGCTACACCTTC. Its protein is CASSSRGVYGYTF.

CDR3 sequence reads: CASGLIPGQGNTDTQYF. The DNA for the CDR3 is TGTGCTAGTGGTTTGATCCCGGGACAGGGTAACACAGATACGCAGTATTTT. The chain recombines TRBV12-5 with TRBJ2-3; 9 bases line up with TRBD1. The CDR3 consists of 17 residues. Trimming cost V 2 bases and J 2 bases; bases outside gene matches: 8. Germline assignment: CDR1 LGHNT and CDR2 FRNRAP.

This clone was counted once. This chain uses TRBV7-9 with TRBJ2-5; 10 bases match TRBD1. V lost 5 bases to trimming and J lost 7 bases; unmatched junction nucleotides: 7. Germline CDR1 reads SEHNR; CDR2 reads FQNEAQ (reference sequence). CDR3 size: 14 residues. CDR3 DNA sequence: TGTGCCAGCAGCCCGGGACAGGGGCTTGGGACCCAGTACTTC. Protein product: CASSPGQGLGTQYF.